What follows are 28 T cell receptor beta chains derived from one specimen sequenced in a study of PD-1 blockade in classical Hodgkin lymphoma. As for time point: cycle 4 day 1 (C4D1), after five to seven weeks of nivolumab. Relapse was seen in all patients after autologous stem cell transplantation, and brentuximab vedotin exposure was variable. Repertoires were generated with immunoSEQ multiplex PCR, while TCRdb's copy carries only in-frame clones and drops some. The table lists about 24,000 clones, 84% of them singletons. This specimen was peripheral blood mononuclear cells (PBMCs), taken before the fourth cycle of nivolumab. The receptors were sampled from a human donor with classical Hodgkin lymphoma.

The chain recombines TRBV11-2 with TRBJ1-2; TRBD1 aligns across 7 bases. Trimming cost V 4 bases and J 2 bases; bases outside gene matches: 16. Germline CDR1 SGHAT, CDR2 FQNNGV. The CDR3 spans 18 residues. The CDR3 bases are TGTGCCAGCAGCTGGACACCGGGACAGAATAGGGAAAACTATGGCTACACCTTC. Translation gives CASSWTPGQNRENYGYTF.

Comment on this clone: Different DNA sequences within this sample yield the same CDR3. The chain combines TRBV27 with TRBJ1-1, with 9 positions matching TRBD1. The ends lost 6 bases at V and 0 bases at J; junction bases unmatched: 5. The CDR3 is 15 residues long. Germline V CDR1 and CDR2: MNHEY, SMNVEV (reference sequence). The CDR3 spells CASSPTGGMNTEAFF. The DNA for the CDR3 is TGTGCCAGCAGCCCGACAGGGGGAATGAACACTGAAGCTTTCTTT.

The rearrangement uses TRBV6-5 and TRBJ1-5, with a weak D call TRBD1 (6 bases). This CDR3 is built from 15 residues. Deletions cut 6 bases from V and 0 bases from J, with 12 bases between. Germline V CDR1 and CDR2: MNHEY, SVGAGI. CDR3 DNA sequence: TGTGCCAGCAGCCCACAGGGAAATAGCAATCAGCCCCAGCATTTT. This sequence encodes CASSPQGNSNQPQHF.

The rearrangement joins TRBV7-9 to TRBJ2-1, with 11 bases matching TRBD2. The CDR3 has 15 amino acids. Germline CDR1 SEHNR, CDR2 FQNEAQ (reference sequence). The ends lost 6 bases at V and 7 bases at J; junction bases unmatched: 8. CDR3 nucleotides: TGTGCCAGCAGTCCTTTAGCGGGGGGGCTAAATGAGCAGTTCTTC. Translated, it gives CASSPLAGGLNEQFF.

The chain uses TRBV7-9 and TRBJ2-1, with 8 bases matching TRBD2. This CDR3 spans 15 amino acids. V was clipped by 4 bases and J by 6 bases; unmatched bases: 8. CDR1 is SEHNR and CDR2 is FQNEAQ in the germline V gene (reference sequence). In DNA, the CDR3 is TGTGCCAGCAGCTCTTCCGCCGGGACTAGCAATGAGCAGTTCTTC. Amino acid sequence: CASSSSAGTSNEQFF.

The gene calls are TRBV10-3 and TRBJ2-1, with 11 bases aligning to TRBD1. Germline CDR1 ENHRY, CDR2 SYGVKD. The length of the CDR3 is 13 residues. V shed 7 bases and J 7 bases; nucleotides not matched to a gene: 3. As DNA, the CDR3 is TGTGCCATCACCGGGACAGGGGGGAATGAGCAGTTCTTC. It codes for CAITGTGGNEQFF.

The V and J genes are TRBV4-1 and TRBJ1-5, with a weak D call TRBD1 (5 bases). V shed 4 bases and J shed 2 bases, with 18 bases lying between them. This CDR3 spans 17 amino acids. Germline assignment: CDR1 MGHRA and CDR2 YSYEKL. The CDR3 DNA reads TGCGCCAGCAGCCCCTTTGGTGTGAGGGGTGGCAATCAGCCCCAGCATTTT. It translates to CASSPFGVRGGNQPQHF.

The chain has TRBV9 and TRBJ2-1; 7 positions match TRBD2. Germline V CDR1 and CDR2: SGDLS, YYNGEE. The junction had 4 bases not matched to a gene; V was cut back by 0 bases and J by 10 bases. The CDR3 is 13 amino acids. The CDR3 region is CASSVGTSREQFF. DNA of the CDR3: TGTGCCAGCAGCGTAGGGACTAGTAGGGAGCAGTTCTTC.

The chain uses TRBV9 and TRBJ2-2; no clear D. The germline V gene encodes CDR1 SGDLS and CDR2 YYNGEE. The CDR3 has 17 amino acids. V lost 4 bases to trimming and J lost 0 bases, with 16 bases between them. The CDR3 here is CASSMKGTIANTGELFF. The CDR3 coding sequence is TGTGCCAGCAGCATGAAGGGCACAATCGCGAACACCGGGGAGCTGTTTTTT.

In its sample, this clone was seen once. The chain uses TRBV6-5 and TRBJ1-2; D unresolved. Germline CDR1 and CDR2: MNHEY and SVGAGI. V dropped 6 bases and J dropped 2 bases, with 7 bases sitting between them. The CDR3 spans 12 residues. CDR3 DNA sequence: TGTGCCAGCAGGGTGGGAAACTATGGCTACACCTTC. As protein: CASRVGNYGYTF.

The rearrangement uses TRBV27 and TRBJ2-7; possible D gene TRBD1, 6 bases. There are 15 residues in the CDR3. V was clipped by 5 bases and J by 3 bases, with 17 bases between them. The germline V gene encodes CDR1 MNHEY and CDR2 SMNVEV (reference sequence). This chain's CDR3 is CASSLTGQWSYEQYF. Here the CDR3 DNA reads TGTGCCAGCAGTCTAACAGGGCAGTGGAGCTACGAGCAGTACTTC.

CDR3 DNA: TGTGCCAGCAGTTTATTTGGGTGGAAGCGCGTTGCGAGCACTGAAGCTTTCTTT. This sequence encodes CASSLFGWKRVASTEAFF. The chain is built from TRBV28 and TRBJ1-1; no clear D. Deletions cut 1 base from V and 4 bases from J, with 22 bases between. Germline-derived CDR1 and CDR2 are MDHEN and SYDVKM. This CDR3 spans 18 amino acids.

This chain links TRBV9 with TRBJ2-2, with 8 bases matching TRBD2. This CDR3 has 17 residues. Germline CDR1 SGDLS, CDR2 YYNGEE. J lost 3 bases, V lost 4 bases, and 11 bases had no gene match. CDR3: CASSTWELAEDTGELFF. CDR3 in DNA: TGTGCCAGCAGCACTTGGGAACTAGCGGAGGACACCGGGGAGCTGTTTTTT.

The V call is TRBV21-1, the J call TRBJ1-1; TRBD1, the table's D call, lacks a check against the DNA. TRBV21-1 is a listed pseudogene. This CDR3 has 14 amino acids. DNA for the CDR3: TGTGCCAGCAGCTGGGACAGGGGAAACACTGAAGCTTTCTTT. Amino acids: CASSWDRGNTEAFF.

This sequence joins TRBV9 and TRBJ1-1; D may be TRBD1 (5 bases). The CDR3 extends over 14 amino acids. Germline assignment: CDR1 SGDLS and CDR2 YYNGEE. V was pared by 0 bases and J by 7 bases, with 13 bases between. CDR3 coding DNA: TGTGCCAGCAGCGTAGTTGGGGGTGGCGGTGAAGCTTTCTTT. As protein: CASSVVGGGGEAFF.

The rearrangement joins TRBV6-5 to TRBJ1-2, with D possibly TRBD1 on 6 matching bases. V was clipped by 6 bases and J by 1 base, with 15 bases between them. The CDR3 covers 15 residues. The V gene's germline CDR1 is MNHEY and CDR2 SVGAGI. CDR3 DNA: TGTGCCAGCAGACCGACAGGAATCCTTAACTATGGCTACACCTTC. Translating gives CASRPTGILNYGYTF.

This clone was observed a single time. The V and J genes are TRBV7-6 and TRBJ2-2, with 10 bases that match TRBD2. Germline V gene sequence: CDR1 SGHVS, CDR2 FNYEAQ. The CDR3 runs to 15 residues. The V gene end was trimmed by 1 base and the J gene end by 5 bases; junction bases not matched to a gene: 1. CDR3 nucleotides: TGTGCCAGCAGCTTAGGAGCGGGAGGGACCGGGGAGCTGTTTTTT. It yields the protein CASSLGAGGTGELFF.

The rearrangement uses TRBV10-3 and TRBJ1-3; 7 bases are shared with TRBD1. Germline loops: CDR1 ENHRY, CDR2 SYGVKD. V trimming: 3 bases; J trimming: 1 base; junction bases outside the gene matches: 3. This CDR3 comprises 15 residues. The CDR3 protein is CAISDLGQSGNTIYF. CDR3 bases: TGTGCCATCAGTGACCTGGGACAGTCTGGAAACACCATATATTTT.

This clone is classed as medium-sized (0.01 to 0.1%). Within the sample, other DNA sequences also encode this same CDR3. V is TRBV27 and J is TRBJ1-2; D is uncertain. Trimming stripped 6 bases from V and 4 bases from J, with 15 bases between. The germline CDR1 and CDR2 sequences are MNHEY and SMNVEV (reference sequence). The CDR3 length is 14 residues. The CDR3 coding sequence is TGTGCCAGCAGCCTCGGAGCCGGGGTCTATGGCTACACCTTC. Protein: CASSLGAGVYGYTF.

The chain recombines TRBV5-1 with TRBJ1-2; 7 bases line up with TRBD1. Per germline, CDR1 SGHRS and CDR2 YFSETQ. There are 14 residues in the CDR3. V shed 4 bases and J 3 bases; nucleotides not matched to a gene: 6. CDR3 in DNA: TGCGCCAGCAGCCTGGCCGGGACAGACTATGGCTACACCTTC. It encodes CASSLAGTDYGYTF.

This clone showed up just a few times. The V and J genes are TRBV9 and TRBJ1-1, with no clear D. V was cut by 3 bases and J by 1 base, with 7 bases left in between. Looked up from germline, CDR1 is SGDLS and CDR2 is YYNGEE. The CDR3 sequence is 13 residues long. The CDR3 DNA reads TGTGCCAGCAGCGGTAGAGGGAACACTGAAGCTTTCTTT. Its translation: CASSGRGNTEAFF.

The genes are TRBV19 and TRBJ1-2, with D maybe TRBD1 (5 bases). Germline V lookup: CDR1 LNHDA, CDR2 SQIVND (reference sequence). This CDR3 has 14 amino acids. V was shortened by 3 bases and J by 4 bases, with 12 bases between the two germline ends. CDR3 amino acids: CASSMGPRFYGYTF. The DNA of the CDR3 is TGTGCCAGTAGTATGGGACCCAGATTCTATGGCTACACCTTC.

V gene TRBV7-9 combines with J gene TRBJ2-7; D might be TRBD2 (5 bases). V lost 4 bases and J 0 bases, leaving 13 bases between the germline ends. This CDR3 spans 15 amino acids. Germline V CDR1 and CDR2: SEHNR, FQNEAQ (reference sequence). The CDR3 DNA is TGTGCCAGCAGCTCCGTAGCGACTCTCTCCTACGAGCAGTACTTC. Residues: CASSSVATLSYEQYF.

The rearrangement joins TRBV5-5 to TRBJ2-2; 8 bases fit TRBD1. Looked up from germline, CDR1 is SGHKS and CDR2 is YYEKEE (reference sequence). This CDR3 is 14 amino acids long. The V segment lost 1 base and the J segment 6 bases; nucleotides outside the gene matches: 2. DNA for the CDR3: TGTGCCAGCAGCTTGCAGGGGGCGGCCGGGGAGCTGTTTTTT. Protein product: CASSLQGAAGELFF.

The rearrangement links TRBV27 to TRBJ2-7; 9 nucleotides align to TRBD1. The CDR3 consists of 15 residues. The ends lost 6 bases at V and 6 bases at J; junction bases unmatched: 12. Looked up from germline, CDR1 is MNHEY and CDR2 is SMNVEV (reference sequence). The CDR3 DNA sequence: TGTGCCAGCAGACCGAACCGGGACAGGGACCCCGAGCAGTACTTC. This sequence encodes CASRPNRDRDPEQYF.

V is TRBV5-1 and J is TRBJ1-4, with 8 nucleotides matching TRBD1. The CDR3 contains 17 residues. Looked up from germline, CDR1 is SGHRS and CDR2 is YFSETQ. The trim removed 4 bases at V and 1 base at J, leaving 9 bases unmatched. CDR3 in DNA: TGCGCCAGCAGCCTACAGGGGGGTCTTGGAACTAATGAAAAACTGTTTTTT. Amino acids: CASSLQGGLGTNEKLFF.

This chain uses TRBV4-3 with TRBJ1-3; unclear D gene. This CDR3 is built from 16 residues. Germline V CDR1 and CDR2: LGHNA, YSLEER. With 0 bases removed from V and 0 bases from J, the gap between germline ends came to 9 bases. The CDR3 sequence: CASSQDPSYSGNTIYF. CDR3 DNA: TGCGCCAGCAGCCAAGATCCCAGCTACTCTGGAAACACCATATATTTT.

This chain joins TRBV7-2 and TRBJ1-6, with D unclear. Trimming left V 3 bases short and J 6 bases short, with 15 bases between. The germline V gene has CDR1 SGHTA and CDR2 FQGNSA. The CDR3 consists of 16 residues. The CDR3 region has the DNA TGTGCCAGCAGCTTCCTCTCTCCTACCAGTAATTCACCCCTCCACTTT. Its protein product is CASSFLSPTSNSPLHF.